This T cell receptor beta chain was sequenced during a study of response to subunit inactivated influenza vaccine. CDR3 length: 15 residues. V lost 4 bases, J lost 4 bases, and 10 bases stayed unmatched. Germline V gene sequence: CDR1 SGHRS, CDR2 YFSETQ. TCRdb used MiXCR to reprocess the RT-PCR reads, holding one entry per CDR3 protein. The sample gives roughly 710,000 distinct CDR3 sequences, 13% to 15% of which show up once; less than 9% is in the top ten. This clonotype was counted a few times. Antigen: not known. Notes on the study in general: Few new T cells, the authors suggested, are recruited by each seasonal influenza vaccination.

Sample: PBMCs from blood, taken less than 15 days before vaccination. This chain uses TRBV5-1 with TRBJ1-1; the match to TRBD1 covers 7 bases. The TCR sequence derives from a man aged 50 or older who received an inactivated influenza vaccine. The CDR3 sequence is CASSDDDREGTEAFF. DNA of the CDR3: TGCGCCAGCAGCGACGATGACAGGGAAGGCACTGAAGCTTTCTTT.